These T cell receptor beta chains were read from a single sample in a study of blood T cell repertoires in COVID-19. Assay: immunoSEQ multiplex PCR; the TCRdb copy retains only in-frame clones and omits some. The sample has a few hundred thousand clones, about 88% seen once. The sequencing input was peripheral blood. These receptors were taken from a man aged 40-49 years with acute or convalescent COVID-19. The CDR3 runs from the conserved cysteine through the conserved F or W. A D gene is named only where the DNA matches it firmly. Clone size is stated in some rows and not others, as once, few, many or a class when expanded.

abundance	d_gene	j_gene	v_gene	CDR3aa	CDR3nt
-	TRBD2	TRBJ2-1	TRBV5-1	CASSWPLAGVYNEQFF	TGCGCCAGCAGCTGGCCCCTCGCGGGGGTATACAATGAGCAGTTCTTC
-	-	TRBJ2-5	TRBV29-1	CSVERRRGPQETQYF	TGCAGCGTTGAAAGGCGGAGAGGGCCCCAAGAGACCCAGTACTTC
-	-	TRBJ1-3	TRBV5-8	CASSRKDSYSGNTIYF	TGTGCCAGCAGCAGAAAGGACAGTTACTCTGGAAACACCATATATTTT
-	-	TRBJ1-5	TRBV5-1	CASSLENPEQPQHF	TGCGCCAGCAGCTTGGAAAACCCCGAGCAGCCCCAGCATTTT
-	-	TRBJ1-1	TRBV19	CASSLPGGSINTEAFF	TGTGCCAGTAGCCTGCCCGGAGGGTCGATAAACACTGAAGCTTTCTTT
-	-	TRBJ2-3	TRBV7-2	CASSYTGTDTQYF	TGTGCCAGCAGCTATACAGGCACAGATACGCAGTATTTT
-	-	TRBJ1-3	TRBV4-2	CASSQEATHGNTIYF	TGTGCCAGCAGCCAAGAGGCGACACACGGAAACACCATATATTTT
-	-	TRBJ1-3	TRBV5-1	CASSLAQGQGNTIYF	TGCGCCAGCAGCTTGGCCCAGGGGCAGGGAAACACCATATATTTT
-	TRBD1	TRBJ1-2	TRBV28	CASVHRGAIGYTF	TGTGCCAGCGTCCACAGGGGGGCCATTGGCTACACCTTC
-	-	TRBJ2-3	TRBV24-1	CATQTGGSTDTQYF	TGTGCCACCCAGACGGGGGGCAGCACAGATACGCAGTATTTT
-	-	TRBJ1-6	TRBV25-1	CASTLGGSPLHF	TGTGCCAGCACCCTCGGAGGTTCACCCCTCCACTTT
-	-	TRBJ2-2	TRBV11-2	CASSLAGVTGELFF	TGTGCCAGCAGCTTAGCCGGGGTCACCGGGGAGCTGTTTTTT
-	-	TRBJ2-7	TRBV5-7	CASSLMMGRTYEQYF	TGTGCCAGCAGCTTGATGATGGGCAGAACCTACGAGCAGTACTTC
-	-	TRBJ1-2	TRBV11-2	CASSLDRGDGYTF	TGTGCCAGCAGCTTAGATCGGGGGGATGGCTACACCTTC
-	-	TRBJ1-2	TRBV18	CASSPATENGYTF	TGTGCCAGCTCTCCCGCCACAGAAAATGGCTACACCTTC
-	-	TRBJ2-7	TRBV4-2	CASSQEWTDWTGEQYF	TGTGCCAGCAGCCAAGAATGGACGGATTGGACTGGCGAGCAGTACTTC
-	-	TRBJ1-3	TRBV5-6	CASSLRGTGNTIYF	TGTGCCAGCAGCTTACGGGGGACTGGAAACACCATATATTTT
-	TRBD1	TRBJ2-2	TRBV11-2	CASSWDRNTGELFF	TGTGCCAGCAGCTGGGACAGGAACACCGGGGAGCTGTTTTTT
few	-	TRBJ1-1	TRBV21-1	CASKEMRITEAFF	TGTGCCAGCAAGGAAATGCGGATCACTGAAGCTTTCTTT
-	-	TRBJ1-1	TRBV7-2	CASSPRGGRFEAFF	TGTGCCAGCAGTCCGAGGGGGGGCAGGTTTGAAGCTTTCTTT
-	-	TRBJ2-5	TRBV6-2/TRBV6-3	CASSRDSIQETQYF	TGTGCCAGCAGCCGCGACAGCATTCAAGAGACCCAGTACTTC
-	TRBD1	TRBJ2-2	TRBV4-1	CASSQVRGQKNTGELFF	TGCGCCAGCAGCCAAGTTAGGGGACAGAAAAACACCGGGGAGCTGTTTTTT
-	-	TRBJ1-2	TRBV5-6	CASSLVAGYGYTF	TGTGCCAGCAGCTTGGTGGCAGGATATGGCTACACCTTC
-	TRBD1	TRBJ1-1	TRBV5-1	CASRLGDREMNTEAFF	TGCGCCAGCAGACTCGGGGACAGAGAGATGAACACTGAAGCTTTCTTT
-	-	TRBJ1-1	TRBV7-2	CASSLTGNGEAFF	TGTGCCAGCAGCTTAACAGGGAATGGCGAAGCTTTCTTT
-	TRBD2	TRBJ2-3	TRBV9	CASSAGRGGEDTQYF	TGTGCCAGCAGCGCCGGGCGGGGAGGGGAAGATACGCAGTATTTT
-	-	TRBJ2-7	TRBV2	CATRQSHEQYF	TGTGCCACCAGACAAAGTCACGAGCAGTACTTC
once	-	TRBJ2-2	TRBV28	CASSLWRAGELFF	TGTGCCAGCAGTTTGTGGCGGGCCGGGGAGCTGTTTTTT
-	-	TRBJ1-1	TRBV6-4	CASSDTDRNTEAFF	TGTGCCAGCAGTGACACCGACAGAAACACTGAAGCTTTCTTT
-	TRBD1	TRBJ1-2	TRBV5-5	CASSQEPGTGRAGYTF	TGTGCCAGCAGCCAGGAACCGGGGACAGGGAGGGCCGGCTACACCTTC
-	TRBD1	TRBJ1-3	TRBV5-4	CASSLGTGGGNTIYF	TGTGCCAGCAGCCTCGGGACAGGGGGGGGAAACACCATATATTTT
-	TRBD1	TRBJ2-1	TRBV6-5	CASTRTGGSYNEQFF	TGTGCCAGCACCCGGACAGGGGGCTCCTACAATGAGCAGTTCTTC
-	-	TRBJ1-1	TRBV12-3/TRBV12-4	CASRWEGGTEAFF	TGTGCCAGCAGATGGGAGGGTGGCACTGAAGCTTTCTTT
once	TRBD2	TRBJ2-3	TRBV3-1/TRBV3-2	CASSHSGITDTQYF	TGTGCCAGCAGCCATAGCGGGATCACAGATACGCAGTATTTT
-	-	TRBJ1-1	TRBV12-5	CASGNKGGTEAFF	TGTGCTAGTGGCAACAAAGGGGGCACTGAAGCTTTCTTT
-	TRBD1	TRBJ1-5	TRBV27	CASSIFTGGEGPQHF	TGTGCCAGCAGCATATTTACAGGGGGTGAGGGGCCCCAGCATTTT
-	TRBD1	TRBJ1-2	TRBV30	CAWRGDSYGYTF	TGTGCCTGGAGGGGGGACAGCTATGGCTACACCTTC
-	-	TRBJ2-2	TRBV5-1	CASSLKLAEGTGELFF	TGCGCCAGCAGCTTAAAACTAGCCGAAGGCACCGGGGAGCTGTTTTTT
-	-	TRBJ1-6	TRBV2	CASRGGDDYNSPLHF	TGTGCCAGCAGGGGGGGGGACGACTATAATTCACCCCTCCACTTT
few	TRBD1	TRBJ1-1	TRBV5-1	CASSPGTGPTEAFF	TGCGCCAGCAGCCCCGGGACAGGGCCCACTGAAGCTTTCTTT
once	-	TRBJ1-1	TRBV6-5	CASMQEGSLGGAFF	TGTGCCAGCATGCAGGAGGGCAGCCTCGGCGGAGCTTTCTTT
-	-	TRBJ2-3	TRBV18	CASSSNRAGTDTQYF	TGTGCCAGCTCCTCTAACAGGGCTGGCACAGATACGCAGTATTTT
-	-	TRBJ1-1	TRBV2	CASRTTEPNTEAFF	TGTGCCAGCAGGACGACAGAACCGAACACTGAAGCTTTCTTT
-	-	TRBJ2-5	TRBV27	CASSFQGQETQYF	TGTGCCAGCAGTTTTCAGGGACAAGAGACCCAGTACTTC
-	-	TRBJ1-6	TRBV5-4	CASSLDGGLSSPLHF	TGTGCCAGCAGCTTGGATGGGGGCCTGTCTTCACCCCTCCACTTT
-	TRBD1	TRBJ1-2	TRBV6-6	CASRGQDPLPNYGYTF	TGTGCCAGCAGGGGACAGGACCCGTTACCTAACTATGGCTACACCTTC
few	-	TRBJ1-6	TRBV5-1	CASSFPEDNSPLHF	TGCGCCAGCAGCTTCCCAGAAGATAATTCACCCCTCCACTTT
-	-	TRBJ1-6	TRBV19	CASSRPAVNSPLHF	TGTGCCAGTAGCCGCCCGGCGGTTAATTCACCCCTCCACTTT
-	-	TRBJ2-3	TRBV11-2	CASSLKYGGESTDTQYF	TGTGCCAGCAGCTTAAAATACGGCGGGGAAAGCACAGATACGCAGTATTTT
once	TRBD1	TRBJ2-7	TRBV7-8	CASSDSPRDRNF	TGTGCCAGCAGCGACTCCCCTCGGGACAGAAACTTC
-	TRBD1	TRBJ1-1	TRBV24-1	CATSDLLQDRVLRAEAFF	TGTGCCACCAGTGATTTGCTTCAGGACAGGGTTCTACGGGCTGAAGCTTTCTTT
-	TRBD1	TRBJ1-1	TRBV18	CASSPREGAGTEAFF	TGTGCCAGCTCCCCCAGAGAGGGGGCAGGCACTGAAGCTTTCTTT
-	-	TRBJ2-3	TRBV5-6	CASSLTGTDTQYF	TGTGCCAGCAGCTTGACAGGCACAGATACGCAGTATTTT
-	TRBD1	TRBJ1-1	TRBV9	CASSRTGGTEAFF	TGTGCCAGCAGCCGGACAGGAGGTACTGAAGCTTTCTTT
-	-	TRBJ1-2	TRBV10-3	CAISEDRNYGYTF	TGTGCCATCAGTGAGGACAGGAACTATGGCTACACCTTC
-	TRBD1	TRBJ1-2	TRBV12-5	CASGLSRGLTTGYTF	TGTGCTAGTGGTTTGTCCAGGGGGCTGACGACTGGCTACACCTTC
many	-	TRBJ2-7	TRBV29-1	CSVRAVSYEQYF	TGCAGCGTCCGAGCGGTCTCCTACGAGCAGTACTTC